This entry features one T cell receptor (beta chain) sequence. The data derive from a study of cytomegalovirus exposure and HLA in healthy donors. The V end lost 6 bases, the J end lost 3 bases, and 15 bases lay between the germline ends. CDR3 length: 14 amino acids. CDR1 is MNHNS and CDR2 is SASEGT in the germline V gene. The study ran its PCR with 60 Vbeta and 13 Jbeta primers. Sequencing was performed with immunoSEQ multiplex PCR; in TCRdb, only in-frame clones are kept and a portion is missing. The sample lists about 200,000 clones, approximately 70% seen once, with 2.5% to 3% in the top ten. Material: PBMCs. The TCR was taken from a man aged 35 to 55 in good health and CMV-seropositive. The chain links TRBV6-1 to TRBJ2-7, with D perhaps matching TRBD2 (5 bases). In nucleotides, the CDR3 is TGTGCCAGCAGGAGGGTGCGTCAGGTCTACGAGCAGTACTTC. This sequence encodes CASRRVRQVYEQYF.